A selection of T cell receptor beta chains follows, all from one sample in a study of shared clonotypes between healthy human individuals. Profiling relied on immunoSEQ multiplex PCR, and the TCRdb table lists in-frame clones only, not all of them. Here the sample spans some 650,000 clones, approximately 97% being singletons. The sequenced sample was naive CD4+ T cells sorted from blood. The receptors shown here come from a woman in her 30s in good health. Both conserved end residues are part of each CDR3. A D gene is named only where the DNA matches it firmly. Size is omitted from some rows. Given values are once, few, many or a class for expanded clones.

TRBJ2-7 - once TRBV19 TGTGCCAGTAGCCGGCAAGCGGATAGCTACGAGCAGTACTTC CASSRQADSYEQYF
TRBJ2-3 - - TRBV28 TGTGCCAGCAGCCTATCGAGCAGGACAGATACGCAGTATTTT CASSLSSRTDTQYF
TRBJ2-3 TRBD1 - TRBV5-4 TGTGCCAGCAGCATAGCAGGGGGCTGGGCAGATACGCAGTATTTT CASSIAGGWADTQYF
TRBJ2-7 - - TRBV19 TGTGCCAGTAGTACGGGGAGGTACGAGCAGTACTTC CASSTGRYEQYF
TRBJ2-1 - - TRBV5-1 TGCGCCAGCAGCTTGCCAGCGGTTATGAGCTCCTACAATGAGCAGTTCTTC CASSLPAVMSSYNEQFF
TRBJ2-7 - - TRBV5-4 TGTGCCAGCAGCTTGTCTCTCGGGGGTGGGGCCGAGCAGTACTTC CASSLSLGGGAEQYF
TRBJ2-3 - - TRBV6-5 TGTGCCAGCAAACGCAGGGATGGTTCAGATACGCAGTATTTT CASKRRDGSDTQYF
TRBJ2-3 - - TRBV29-1 TGCAGCGTTAGCCGGGACAGCACAGATACGCAGTATTTT CSVSRDSTDTQYF
TRBJ2-7 TRBD2 - TRBV28 TGTGCCAGCACGGGACTACTGTACGAGCAGTACTTC CASTGLLYEQYF
TRBJ1-5 - few TRBV19 TGTGCCAGTACCCAAGGACACCAGCCCCAGCATTTT CASTQGHQPQHF
TRBJ2-1 TRBD2 - TRBV2 TGTGCCAGCAGAGGTAGGCTAGCGGGAGTGAATGAGCAGTTCTTC CASRGRLAGVNEQFF
TRBJ2-1 TRBD2 - TRBV6-1 TGTGCCAGCAGTGGCCGACTAGCGGGAGGGCTCTATGAGCAGTTCTTC CASSGRLAGGLYEQFF
TRBJ1-2 TRBD1 once TRBV7-9 TGTGCCAGCAGCCCGGACAGGGAGGATGGCTACACCTTC CASSPDREDGYTF
TRBJ2-2 TRBD1 - TRBV15 TGTGCCACCAGCAGAGCGGGCGTGGACCCCAGGGGGACCGGGGAGCTGTTTTTT CATSRAGVDPRGTGELFF
TRBJ2-5 - once TRBV28 TGTGCCAGCAGTTCTGTGAAAGAGACCCAGTACTTC CASSSVKETQYF
TRBJ1-4 - - TRBV6-1 TGTGCCAGCAGTGAAGTCAGAAGTACTAATGAAAAACTGTTTTTT CASSEVRSTNEKLFF
TRBJ2-1 TRBD1 - TRBV19 TGTGCCAGTAGAGGGGGTCTGCGCAGGGGGCACAAATACAATGAGCAGTTCTTC CASRGGLRRGHKYNEQFF
TRBJ1-3 TRBD1 - TRBV6-1 TGTGCCAGCAGTGGGTCCTCCGAGGGGGCGAACGGAAACACCATATATTTT CASSGSSEGANGNTIYF
TRBJ1-5 TRBD1 - TRBV19 TGTGCCAGTAGCGCCTCAGGGGGCCGTCAGCCCCAGCATTTT CASSASGGRQPQHF
TRBJ2-7 TRBD2 - TRBV28 TGTGCCAGCAGAGGAAGCGGGAGGAAGGTCTACGAGCAGTACTTC CASRGSGRKVYEQYF
TRBJ2-4 TRBD2 few TRBV28 TGTGCCAGCAGTTCCCCTAGCGGGAGGGCCATAAACATTCAGTACTTC CASSSPSGRAINIQYF
TRBJ2-2 TRBD1 - TRBV6-5 TGTGCCAGCAGTTGGACAGGCCCCGGGGAGCTGTTTTTT CASSWTGPGELFF
TRBJ2-7 TRBD1 - TRBV6-5 TGTGCCAGCAGGAAATCCGGGACAGGGGGCTACGAGCAGTACTTC CASRKSGTGGYEQYF
TRBJ2-5 - - TRBV19 TGTGCCAGTAGCGTGGGCCAAATAGGGGTCGGGAAGACCCAGTACTTC CASSVGQIGVGKTQYF
TRBJ1-4 - - TRBV6-1 TGTGCCAGCAGCGACACCGCTAATGAAAAACTGTTTTTT CASSDTANEKLFF
TRBJ2-2 TRBD1 - TRBV7-7 TGTGCCAGCGGGACAGCTGCGAACACCGGGGAGCTGTTTTTT CASGTAANTGELFF
TRBJ2-3 - - TRBV4-2 TGTGCCAGCAGCCAAGCTCCTTTGAGCTCCACCTTCACAGATACGCAGTATTTT CASSQAPLSSTFTDTQYF
TRBJ2-7 - - TRBV12-2 TGTGCAAGTCGCTTAGTTTCAGGGGGAGAAGTGCGGGAGCTTTACGAGCAGTACTTC CASRLVSGGEVRELYEQYF
TRBJ1-1 - - TRBV6-5 TGTGCCAGCAGTTACGGGGGGTCAACTGAAGCTTTCTTT CASSYGGSTEAFF
TRBJ2-3 - - TRBV2 TGTGCCAGCACCCTAGGGTGGGGAGATACGCAGTATTTT CASTLGWGDTQYF
TRBJ2-1 TRBD2 - TRBV19 TGTGCCAGTAGACTAGCGGGAGGCGGTGAGCAGTTCTTC CASRLAGGGEQFF
TRBJ2-7 - - TRBV4-2 TGTGCCAGCAGCCAAGATCGGGACGCCTACGAGCAGTACTTC CASSQDRDAYEQYF
TRBJ1-2 TRBD1 - TRBV6-1 TGTGCCAGCAGTGAAAGGACAGGGACCCCCTATGGCTACACCTTC CASSERTGTPYGYTF
TRBJ2-2 - - TRBV5-4 TGTGCCAGCAGCCGCTCTGGGACCCGCACTGGGGAGCTGTTTTTT CASSRSGTRTGELFF
TRBJ1-2 - - TRBV4-1 TGCGCCAGCAGCCAGACCGACTTACAGGGTGGCTATGGCTACACCTTC CASSQTDLQGGYGYTF
TRBJ1-6 - - TRBV10-3 TGTGCCATCAGTGATCAAGTAGGTAATTCACCCCTCCACTTT CAISDQVGNSPLHF
TRBJ1-2 - - TRBV6-7 TGTGCCAGCAGTTACTCCCCAGGCAAGTTAAGATGCTACACCTTC CASSYSPGKLRCYTF
TRBJ2-3 - - TRBV5-6 TGTGCCAGCAGCCCGGAGGCAGGGATTAGCACAGATACGCAGTATTTT CASSPEAGISTDTQYF
TRBJ2-1 TRBD2 - TRBV2 TGTGCCAGCAGCGTCCGGGCGGGAGTCTCCTACAATGAGCAGTTCTTC CASSVRAGVSYNEQFF
TRBJ2-1 - - TRBV4-1 TGCGCCAGCAGCCAAGTCCTCCTGAGTGTTGAGCAGTTCTTC CASSQVLLSVEQFF
TRBJ1-5 - - TRBV5-1 TGCGCCAGCAGCTTGGATGGTCAGGGTGATCAGCCCCAGCATTTT CASSLDGQGDQPQHF
TRBJ2-2 TRBD1 - TRBV5-8 TGTGCCAGCAGTCGGGACAGGCCAGCGCGCGGCGGGGAGCTGTTTTTT CASSRDRPARGGELFF
TRBJ1-5 - - TRBV18 TGTGCCAGCTCACTTGGACAGTTCCCGGATCCCCAGCATTTT CASSLGQFPDPQHF
TRBJ2-2 - - TRBV5-1 TGCGCCAGCAGGGGGGAAAGGACGAACACCGGGGAGCTGTTTTTT CASRGERTNTGELFF
TRBJ2-3 - - TRBV6-6 TGTGCCAGCTCCCCCCCGGGCACGCAGTATTTT CASSPPGTQYF
TRBJ2-1 - once TRBV7-3 TGTGCCAGCAGCTTAGGGGCCAGCTCCTACAATGAGCAGTTCTTC CASSLGASSYNEQFF
TRBJ2-5 - - TRBV10-1 TGCGCCAGCAGTGAGTCAACATTGTCTGGAGTTTACTTC CASSESTLSGVYF
TRBJ1-2 TRBD1 - TRBV28 TGTGCCAGCAGTTCCCTGGGACAGGGGCGCCTGCGCTACACCTTC CASSSLGQGRLRYTF
TRBJ2-3 TRBD2 - TRBV7-6 TGTGCCAGCAGCTTAATGGCGGGGCGGGGGGATACGCAGTATTTT CASSLMAGRGDTQYF
TRBJ1-1 TRBD1 - TRBV7-3 TGTGCCAGCAGCTTAGAGTCCCAGGGGGCGGCCATGAACACTGAAGCTTTCTTT CASSLESQGAAMNTEAFF